Following are 25 T cell receptor beta chains from one sample sequenced in a study of blood T cell repertoires in COVID-19. Repertoires were generated with immunoSEQ multiplex PCR, while TCRdb's copy carries only in-frame clones and drops some. The sample yields fewer than 150,000 clones, about 81% seen once. The material sequenced was peripheral blood. The receptors originated from an elderly woman with acute or convalescent COVID-19.

A few counts support this clone. The CDR3 sequence is CSVEDLGTGAFF. The CDR3 DNA is TGCAGCGTTGAAGATCTCGGAACGGGGGCTTTCTTT. The chain couples TRBV29-1 to TRBJ1-1; D gene unclear. Trimming left V 0 bases short and J 11 bases short, with 13 bases between. Germline values: CDR1 SQVTM, CDR2 ANQGSEA. This CDR3 has 12 residues.

The rearrangement uses TRBV10-3 and TRBJ1-2; D not certain. Per germline, CDR1 ENHRY and CDR2 SYGVKD. The CDR3 is 13 amino acids. Trimming removed 4 bases at V and 7 bases at J, with 13 bases between. CDR3 DNA: TGTGCCATCAGTGCGGGTCCTACTTTTGGCTACACCTTC. It is translated as CAISAGPTFGYTF.

The CDR3 bases are TGTGCCAGCAGCGTTTGGACAGGGAGGACAGATACGCAGTATTTT. Its protein is CASSVWTGRTDTQYF. V is TRBV9 and J is TRBJ2-3; 8 bases line up with TRBD1. CDR1 SGDLS and CDR2 YYNGEE come from the germline V gene. The CDR3 extends over 15 amino acids. The V and J ends lost 2 bases and 3 bases, in that order; junction bases with no gene match: 5.

This chain connects TRBV7-6 to TRBJ2-7, with 10 nucleotides matching TRBD1. V lost 5 bases to trimming and J lost 2 bases; unmatched junction nucleotides: 6. CDR3 length equals 15 residues. Germline V gives CDR1 SGHVS, CDR2 FNYEAQ. The CDR3 region has the DNA TGTGCCAGCAGCCTGACAGGGGGCGAAGCCTACGAGCAGTACTTC. Translating gives CASSLTGGEAYEQYF.

V usage is TRBV18 and J usage is TRBJ1-4; 12 positions agree with TRBD1. V shed 6 bases and J 0 bases; nucleotides not matched to a gene: 8. The CDR3 consists of 18 residues. Germline CDR1 and CDR2: KGHSH and LQKENI. CDR3 bases: TGTGCCAGCTCGCCGGGACAGGGGGCCGAAGCAACTAATGAAAAACTGTTTTTT. Protein sequence: CASSPGQGAEATNEKLFF.

This clone came up a few times. This chain connects TRBV4-1 to TRBJ2-1; 7 bases match TRBD2. CDR3 length: 19 residues. Germline-derived CDR1 and CDR2 are MGHRA and YSYEKL. J was trimmed by 4 bases and V by 0 bases; bases with no gene match: 15. DNA of the CDR3: TGCGCCAGCAGCCAAGAGCCACGCGGGGTAGCGGGTAGATACAATGAGCAGTTCTTC. This gives the protein CASSQEPRGVAGRYNEQFF.

This chain connects TRBV29-1 to TRBJ2-5; the D gene is possibly TRBD1 (7 bases). The V end lost 7 bases, the J end lost 1 base, and 22 bases lay between the germline ends. The CDR3 sequence is 16 residues long. Germline V CDR1 and CDR2: SQVTM, ANQGSEA. The CDR3 spells CSARDSITGVQETQYF. For the CDR3, the DNA is TGCAGCGCGCGGGACAGTATCACGGGAGTCCAAGAGACCCAGTACTTC.

The CDR3 region has the DNA TGTGTCAGAAGCTTAGCAGGGAGACAAGAGACCCAGTACTTC. Translation: CVRSLAGRQETQYF. The chain recombines TRBV7-5 with TRBJ2-5; TRBD2 was called by the table and not checked on the DNA. TRBV7-5 corresponds to a pseudogene. The CDR3 is made up of 14 amino acids.

The gene calls are TRBV2 and TRBJ2-7; TRBD2 agrees at 7 bases. Trimming cost V 7 bases and J 4 bases; bases outside gene matches: 7. The germline V gene encodes CDR1 SNHLY and CDR2 FYNNEI. This CDR3 comprises 13 residues. DNA of the CDR3: TGTGCCAGCATCCGGCGGGAGAATTACGAGCAGTACTTC. Protein: CASIRRENYEQYF.

The chain has TRBV28 and TRBJ2-3; TRBD2 agrees at 8 bases. The CDR3 extends over 15 amino acids. The V segment lost 2 bases and the J segment 5 bases; nucleotides outside the gene matches: 6. Per germline, CDR1 MDHEN and CDR2 SYDVKM. The CDR3 coding sequence is TGTGCCAGCAGTTTAATAAGCGGGAGAGGAGATACGCAGTATTTT. It encodes CASSLISGRGDTQYF.

CDR3 in DNA: TGTGCCAGCAGCCCCGGATCCGGCGGGCAGGGGACTAGCGGGGTCTACGAGCAGTACTTC. It encodes CASSPGSGGQGTSGVYEQYF. This sequence joins TRBV3-1 (or the pseudogene TRBV3-2) and TRBJ2-7, with 13 nucleotides matching TRBD2. With V trimmed by 4 bases and J by 3 bases, 18 bases remained unmatched. Germline V CDR1 and CDR2: LGHDT, YNNKEL (reference sequence). The CDR3 length is 20 residues.

There are a few counts of this clone. The chain links TRBV11-3 to TRBJ1-3; 9 positions agree with TRBD1. Germline lookup yields CDR1 SGHNT and CDR2 YENEEA. The CDR3 contains 13 residues. Losses at the gene ends were 5 bases for V and 4 bases for J; bases not matched to a gene: 0. The CDR3 DNA reads as TGTGCCAGCAGCACAGGGGGCGGAAACACCATATATTTT. Its protein product is CASSTGGGNTIYF.

This clone was picked up a small number of times. The V call is TRBV28, the J call TRBJ2-7, with D maybe TRBD1 (5 bases). Trimming left V 6 bases short and J 2 bases short, with 11 bases between. The CDR3 runs to 13 residues. Germline lookup yields CDR1 MDHEN and CDR2 SYDVKM. This CDR3 reads CASRVTGTYEQYF. The CDR3 DNA sequence: TGTGCCAGCAGGGTAACAGGTACCTACGAGCAGTACTTC.

The chain carries TRBV6-1 and TRBJ1-1, with D possibly being TRBD1 (5 bases). CDR3 length: 17 residues. The germline V and J ends were trimmed by 2 bases and 0 bases, with 16 bases remaining between them. Germline V gene sequence: CDR1 MNHNS, CDR2 SASEGT. The DNA for the CDR3 is TGTGCCAGCAGTGAAAGGGGCAGGGCCTTCATGAACACTGAAGCTTTCTTT. Its translation: CASSERGRAFMNTEAFF.

The rearrangement joins TRBV10-1 to TRBJ2-5, with D tentatively TRBD2 (5 bases). The CDR3 is made up of 15 amino acids. The germline V gene encodes CDR1 WNHNN and CDR2 SYGVQD (reference sequence). Trimming shortened V by 2 bases and J by 4 bases, and 14 bases separated the two germline ends. CDR3 region: CASSEGIAAVETQYF. The DNA for the CDR3 is TGCGCCAGCAGTGAGGGGATAGCAGCGGTAGAGACCCAGTACTTC.

This clone is a singleton in its sample. The CDR3 DNA reads as TGTGCCAGCTCACCACCGGGACAGGGGGCCAATGAGCAGTTCTTC. Translated, it gives CASSPPGQGANEQFF. The genes are TRBV18 and TRBJ2-1; 12 bases fit TRBD1. CDR1 KGHSH and CDR2 LQKENI come from the germline V gene. Trimming removed 0 bases from V and 6 bases from J; junction bases left unmatched: 0. This CDR3 is 15 amino acids long.

The chain joins TRBV9 to TRBJ1-3; D gene ambiguous. Germline CDR1 reads SGDLS; CDR2 reads YYNGEE. The CDR3 is made up of 16 amino acids. Trimming cost V 0 bases and J 0 bases, with 10 bases left between them. CDR3 DNA sequence: TGTGCCAGCAGCGTAGAGGCAGCGAGCTCTGGAAACACCATATATTTT. This sequence encodes CASSVEAASSGNTIYF.

This clone was recorded a few times. The V call is TRBV2, the J call TRBJ2-7, with 7 bases aligning to TRBD1. CDR1 is SNHLY, CDR2 FYNNEI, per germline. This CDR3 has 14 amino acids. The ends lost 3 bases at V and 0 bases at J; junction bases unmatched: 2. The CDR3 is CASSDQGVSYEQYF. CDR3 DNA: TGTGCCAGCAGTGACCAGGGGGTCTCCTACGAGCAGTACTTC.

The rearrangement uses TRBV7-9 and TRBJ1-5; a weak D match, TRBD1 (6 bases). Germline CDR1 reads SEHNR; CDR2 reads FQNEAQ (reference sequence). The V end lost 5 bases, the J end lost 9 bases, and 17 bases lay between the germline ends. The CDR3 extends over 14 amino acids. The CDR3 DNA reads TGTGCCAGCAGCCTGGACAGCTCAAGGGGGCCCCAGCATTTT. Protein sequence: CASSLDSSRGPQHF.

CDR3 amino acids: CATKAQGTYNEQFF. DNA of the CDR3: TGTGCCACAAAAGCCCAGGGTACGTACAATGAGCAGTTCTTC. The gene calls are TRBV19 and TRBJ2-1; the D gene is possibly TRBD1 (5 bases). CDR1 is LNHDA, CDR2 SQIVND, per germline (reference sequence). With 10 bases removed from V and 4 bases from J, the gap between germline ends came to 17 bases. The CDR3 spans 14 residues.

The gene calls are TRBV12-3 or TRBV12-4 and TRBJ1-5; possibly TRBD1 for D (5 bases). Deletions cut 5 bases from V and 13 bases from J, with 18 bases between. CDR3 length equals 13 residues. For the CDR3, the DNA is TGTGCCAGCAGTCTACAATTAGGGGACTCTCAGCATTTT. Protein: CASSLQLGDSQHF.

The genes are TRBV13 and TRBJ1-6; a possible D gene is TRBD1 (6 bases). V lost 6 bases to trimming and J lost 0 bases, with 24 bases between them. Germline V gene lookup returns CDR1 PRHDT and CDR2 FYEKMQ (reference sequence). The CDR3 covers 20 residues. The DNA of the CDR3 is TGTGCCAGCAGTGGAACCGGGACACTTGCCCTTAGCTCCTATAATTCACCCCTCCACTTT. It specifies CASSGTGTLALSSYNSPLHF. The full variable domain, rest sourced from reference TRBV13 and TRBJ1-6, is AAGVIQSPRHLIKEKRETATLKCYPIPRHDTVYWYQQGPGQDPQFLISFYEKMQSDKGSIPDRFSAQQFSDYHSELNMSSLELGDSALYFCASSGTGTLALSSYNSPLHFGNGTRLTVT.

This CDR3 is CASSPRGGDTEAFF. The CDR3 DNA reads TGTGCCAGCTCACCACGGGGAGGGGATACTGAAGCTTTCTTT. The chain combines TRBV18 with TRBJ1-1; weak D call: TRBD1 (5 bases). The CDR3 sequence is 14 residues long. V gave up 1 base and J gave up 5 bases, with 11 bases separating them. The germline CDR1 and CDR2 sequences are KGHSH and LQKENI.

This chain links TRBV5-1 with TRBJ1-3; 9 positions agree with TRBD1. The J segment lost 3 bases and the V segment lost 4 bases, leaving 5 bases of the junction unmatched. Germline-derived CDR1 and CDR2 are SGHRS and YFSETQ. The CDR3 spans 15 residues. The CDR3 region is CASSRTGENGNTIYF. The CDR3 nucleotides read TGCGCCAGCAGCAGGACAGGGGAGAATGGAAACACCATATATTTT.

V is TRBV18 and J is TRBJ1-1, with D tentatively TRBD1 (6 bases). CDR1 and CDR2 from the germline V gene are KGHSH and LQKENI. This CDR3 is built from 16 residues. Between the trimmed V and J ends, which lost 1 base and 4 bases, there was a span of 16 bases. The chain's CDR3 is CASSPQRGNRVTEAFF. The CDR3 DNA reads as TGTGCCAGCTCACCACAGAGGGGGAACAGGGTCACTGAAGCTTTCTTT.